The next 31 T cell receptor beta chains were all read from a single sample in a study of response to subunit inactivated influenza vaccine. One entry per CDR3 protein, called by TCRdb with MiXCR from the RT-PCR reads. The sample yields about 580,000 distinct CDR3 sequences, 14% seen once. Sequenced material: PBMCs from blood, taken approximately 13 days after vaccination. All receptors come from a man between 50 and 59 years old who received an inactivated influenza vaccine.

This clonotype was found a few times. V and J are TRBV12-3 or TRBV12-4 and TRBJ2-5; D is possibly TRBD2 (5 bases). Trimming stripped 0 bases from V and 2 bases from J, with 13 bases between. CDR3 length: 16 amino acids. The DNA of the CDR3 is TGTGCCAGCAGTTTAGCGCAAGGGCGAGGGCAAGAGACCCAGTACTTC. Translating gives CASSLAQGRGQETQYF.

The rearrangement links TRBV28 to TRBJ2-1; 10 bases are a match to TRBD2. This CDR3 spans 15 amino acids. V shed 6 bases and J 7 bases; nucleotides not matched to a gene: 9. CDR1 and CDR2 (germline): MDHEN, SYDVKM. The CDR3 DNA reads as TGTGCCAGCAGCCCCCCCCCTAGCGGGAGTAATGAGCAGTTCTTC. It encodes CASSPPPSGSNEQFF.

Concerning this clonotype: Germline and junction disagree at one end, which may indicate a read error. This chain connects TRBV6-1 to TRBJ2-2, with 7 positions matching TRBD1. The germline V gene has CDR1 MNHNS and CDR2 SASEGT. There are 14 residues in the CDR3. CDR3 sequence: CASSGTANTRELFF. DNA of the CDR3: TGTGCCAGCTCTGGGACAGCGAACACCAGGGAGCTGTTTTTT.

This clonotype was found a few times. The chain couples TRBV10-3 to TRBJ1-1; D not certain. The V and J ends lost 7 bases and 5 bases respectively, with 17 bases between them. The V gene's germline CDR1 is ENHRY and CDR2 SYGVKD. There are 14 residues in the CDR3. The CDR3 coding sequence is TGTGCCATCAAGGAGTCGGCAATCCGAACTGAAGCTTTCTTT. Translated: CAIKESAIRTEAFF.

In this sample, this clonotype turned up a few times. V is TRBV5-1 and J is TRBJ1-1, with 7 bases matching TRBD1. The length of the CDR3 is 13 residues. CDR1 is SGHRS, CDR2 YFSETQ, per germline. Unmatched junction bases numbered 9, after V lost 4 bases and J lost 9 bases. CDR3 loop: CASSPQGSRKAFF. The CDR3, as DNA: TGCGCCAGCAGCCCACAGGGGTCGCGGAAAGCTTTCTTT.

This clonotype showed up just a few times. The chain joins TRBV4-3 to TRBJ1-2, with unresolved D. Germline loops: CDR1 LGHNA, CDR2 YSLEER. The CDR3 is 13 amino acids. Trimming took 3 bases from V and 2 from J, leaving 7 bases between them. This chain's CDR3 is CASSHPGNYGYTF. The CDR3 DNA sequence: TGCGCCAGCAGCCACCCGGGGAACTATGGCTACACCTTC.

A few counts support this clonotype. The genes are TRBV25-1 and TRBJ2-1; D not resolved. Trimming removed 1 base at V and 15 bases at J, with 22 bases between. The CDR3 has 15 residues. From germline, CDR1 is MGHDK and CDR2 SYGVNS. In DNA form, the CDR3 reads TGTGCCAGCAGTGAATCAGGACGGTTGGGTCCAAGGTGGTTCTTC. It is translated as CASSESGRLGPRWFF.

This clonotype came up many times. The chain carries TRBV7-9 and TRBJ2-1; D tentatively reads TRBD1 or TRBD2 (6 bases each). Trimming stripped 5 bases from V and 9 bases from J, with 23 bases between. Germline lookup yields CDR1 SEHNR and CDR2 FQNEAQ (reference sequence). The CDR3 extends over 16 amino acids. The CDR3 DNA is TGTGCCAGCAGCGGTGCAGGGGAGGAACCTTACGGTGAGCAGTTCTTC. This sequence encodes CASSGAGEEPYGEQFF.

The chain employs TRBV19 and TRBJ2-7, with D perhaps matching TRBD1 (5 bases). Germline loops: CDR1 LNHDA, CDR2 SQIVND (reference sequence). This CDR3 has 17 amino acids. Trimming pared 5 bases from V and 0 bases from J, leaving 20 bases between. This chain's CDR3 is CASSAQNRNWGSYEQYF. CDR3 nucleotides: TGTGCCAGTAGTGCCCAGAACAGGAACTGGGGCTCCTACGAGCAGTACTTC.

This clonotype turned up a few times. This sequence joins TRBV5-1 and TRBJ1-2, with 11 nucleotides matching TRBD1. The CDR3 extends over 14 amino acids. The germline CDR1 and CDR2 sequences are SGHRS and YFSETQ. The V gene end was trimmed by 5 bases and the J gene end by 7 bases; junction bases not matched to a gene: 7. The CDR3, as DNA: TGCGCCAGCAGTCGGGACAGGGGGAGAGGTGGCTACACCTTC. Amino acid sequence: CASSRDRGRGGYTF.

This clonotype was observed a few times. This chain connects TRBV6-1 to TRBJ2-2; 10 positions match TRBD1. Germline CDR1 MNHNS, CDR2 SASEGT. This CDR3 is 16 amino acids long. J gave up 4 bases and V 6 bases, and 8 bases lay outside the gene matches. This CDR3 reads CASRRGTGEGTGELFF. Here the CDR3 DNA reads TGTGCCAGCAGACGGGGGACAGGGGAGGGCACCGGGGAGCTGTTTTTT.

This clonotype was counted at least ten times. The chain carries TRBV13 and TRBJ2-7; 12 nucleotides line up with TRBD1. Germline loops: CDR1 PRHDT, CDR2 FYEKMQ (reference sequence). This CDR3 is built from 14 residues. J gave up 3 bases and V 5 bases, and 2 bases lay outside the gene matches. CDR3: CASSRDRGHYEQYF. Written as DNA, the CDR3 is TGTGCCAGCAGCCGGGACAGGGGGCACTACGAGCAGTACTTC.

The V call is TRBV12-3 or TRBV12-4, the J call TRBJ1-5; no definite D call. The V gene lost 6 bases and the J gene lost 3 bases, with 9 bases spanning the gap. The CDR3 has 13 amino acids. The CDR3 loop reads CASSQTVNQPQHF. DNA for the CDR3: TGTGCCAGCAGCCAGACGGTCAATCAGCCCCAGCATTTT.

The chain joins TRBV15 to TRBJ2-5; D unresolved. Trimming shortened V by 4 bases and J by 2 bases, and 14 bases separated the two germline ends. The CDR3 spans 15 residues. CDR1 is LNHNV, CDR2 YYDKDF, per germline (reference sequence). This CDR3 is CATSILQDHQETQYF. In DNA, the CDR3 is TGTGCCACCAGCATACTCCAGGACCATCAAGAGACCCAGTACTTC. The full variable domain, its missing parts supplied by reference TRBV15 and TRBJ2-5, is DAMVIQNPRYQVTQFGKPVTLSCSQTLNHNVMYWYQQKSSQAPKLLFHYYDKDFNNEADTPDNFQSRRPNTSFCFLDIRSPGLGDTAMYLCATSILQDHQETQYFGPGTRLLVL.

This clonotype was seen a handful of times. V gene TRBV12-3 or TRBV12-4 combines with J gene TRBJ2-4; no clear D gene. The CDR3 totals 12 residues. V gave up 3 bases and J gave up 6 bases, with 6 bases separating them. The CDR3 spells CASSLVRNIQYF. CDR3 sequence (DNA): TGTGCCAGCAGTTTGGTCAGAAACATTCAGTACTTC.

This clonotype occurred a few times. This rearrangement joins TRBV28 to TRBJ1-6; D is uncertain. Germline lookup yields CDR1 MDHEN and CDR2 SYDVKM. V lost 4 bases to trimming and J lost 7 bases, with 8 bases between them. The CDR3 runs 13 residues. The CDR3 loop reads CASSSGWNSPLHF. As DNA, the CDR3 is TGTGCCAGCAGTTCCGGTTGGAATTCACCCCTCCACTTT.

This clonotype showed up just a few times. The gene calls are TRBV25-1 and TRBJ2-1; 10 bases map to TRBD2. This CDR3 comprises 18 residues. The germline V gene encodes CDR1 MGHDK and CDR2 SYGVNS. Trimming at V came to 3 bases and at J to 5 bases, leaving 13 bases not matched to a gene. The CDR3, as DNA: TGTGCCAGCAGTGATGAGTTTGAGAGTCTAGCGGGAGACAATGAGCAGTTCTTC. This sequence encodes CASSDEFESLAGDNEQFF. The entire variable domain, with the rest obtained from reference TRBV25-1 and TRBJ2-1, is as follows: EADIYQTPRYLVIGTGKKITLECSQTMGHDKMYWYQQDPGMELHLIHYSYGVNSTEKGDLSSESTVSRIRTEHFPLTLESARPSHTSQYLCASSDEFESLAGDNEQFFGPGTRLTVL.

This clonotype was counted at least ten times. This chain joins TRBV12-3 or TRBV12-4 and TRBJ1-2; D may be TRBD1 (6 bases). The CDR3 spans 12 residues. V lost 4 bases and J 12 bases, leaving 15 bases between the germline ends. The CDR3 DNA is TGTGCCAGCAGTTCTTTTGCAGGGGACCACACCTTC. This encodes CASSSFAGDHTF.

In its sample, this clonotype was seen many times. The V call is TRBV5-1, the J call TRBJ2-7, with D uncertain. The CDR3 has 12 amino acids. Germline V gives CDR1 SGHRS, CDR2 YFSETQ. Trimming took 4 bases from V and 5 from J, leaving 10 bases between them. This CDR3 reads CASSKTLDEQYF. The CDR3 DNA sequence: TGCGCCAGCAGCAAAACGCTAGACGAGCAGTACTTC. Full variable domain (remainder filled in from reference TRBV5-1 and TRBJ2-7): KAGVTQTPRYLIKTRGQQVTLSCSPISGHRSVSWYQQTPGQGLQFLFEYFSETQRNKGNFPGRFSGRQFSNSRSEMNVSTLELGDSALYLCASSKTLDEQYFGPGTRLTVT.

This clonotype has more than one count but fewer than ten. The gene calls are TRBV5-1 and TRBJ2-5, with D tentatively TRBD1 (6 bases). This CDR3 contains 13 residues. Trimming removed 5 bases at V and 2 bases at J, with 10 bases between. The germline gives CDR1 SGHRS, CDR2 YFSETQ. CDR3 region: CASRFGTQETQYF. The CDR3 DNA follows: TGCGCCAGCAGATTCGGGACACAAGAGACCCAGTACTTC.

The chain carries TRBV5-1 and TRBJ1-1; D uncertain. Germline lookup yields CDR1 SGHRS and CDR2 YFSETQ. Trimming removed 7 bases at V and 4 bases at J, with 17 bases between. CDR3 length: 14 residues. CDR3: CASRVQLSGTEAFF. The CDR3 DNA reads TGCGCCAGCCGCGTTCAATTGTCAGGCACTGAAGCTTTCTTT. The variable domain in full, with the rest retrieved from reference TRBV5-1 and TRBJ1-1, is KAGVTQTPRYLIKTRGQQVTLSCSPISGHRSVSWYQQTPGQGLQFLFEYFSETQRNKGNFPGRFSGRQFSNSRSEMNVSTLELGDSALYLCASRVQLSGTEAFFGQGTRLTVV.

The chain uses TRBV29-1 and TRBJ1-2, with D uncertain. The CDR3 has 12 amino acids. The germline gives CDR1 SQVTM, CDR2 ANQGSEA. The V and J ends lost 3 bases and 4 bases respectively, with 9 bases between them. The CDR3 reads CSVEYRAYGYTF. The CDR3 coding sequence is TGCAGCGTTGAGTATAGGGCCTATGGCTACACCTTC.

This clonotype has more than one count but fewer than ten. This chain uses TRBV11-2 with TRBJ2-7, with TRBD1 matching 9 bases. Per germline, CDR1 SGHAT and CDR2 FQNNGV. The CDR3 runs 15 residues. J was trimmed by 5 bases and V by 7 bases; bases with no gene match: 12. The DNA for the CDR3 is TGTGCCAGCATCCACCCACGGACAGGGGTCAACGAGCAGTACTTC. Residues: CASIHPRTGVNEQYF.

This clonotype came up many times. This chain links TRBV15 with TRBJ1-2; 8 nucleotides align to TRBD1. This CDR3 comprises 17 residues. With 1 base clipped from V and 3 bases from J, the junction kept 10 bases outside the gene matches. Germline loops: CDR1 LNHNV, CDR2 YYDKDF (reference sequence). Here the CDR3 reads CATSRGWTNRGDYGYTF. CDR3 bases: TGTGCCACCAGCAGAGGCTGGACCAACAGGGGGGACTATGGCTACACCTTC.

A remark on this clonotype: Since a much larger clone is just one base distant, this may be a read error. V gene TRBV29-1 combines with J gene TRBJ2-3; D unresolved. The CDR3 has 10 residues. The germline gives CDR1 SQVTM, CDR2 ANQGSEA. CDR3: CSAATETQYF. CDR3 nucleotide sequence: TGCAGCGCTGCCACAGAAACGCAGTATTTT.

The genes are TRBV2 and TRBJ1-4, with D perhaps TRBD1 (5 bases). CDR3 length: 14 amino acids. V was trimmed by 6 bases and J by 7 bases, leaving 15 bases between them. Germline CDR1 reads SNHLY; CDR2 reads FYNNEI. The CDR3 reads CASSPPGLSEKLFF. Here the CDR3 DNA reads TGTGCCAGCAGCCCACCGGGACTCAGTGAAAAACTGTTTTTT. Full variable domain (outside the CDR3, taken from reference TRBV2 and TRBJ1-4): EPEVTQTPSHQVTQMGQEVILRCVPISNHLYFYWYRQILGQKVEFLVSFYNNEISEKSEIFDDQFSVERPDGSNFTLKIRSTKLEDSAMYFCASSPPGLSEKLFFGSGTQLSVL.

J is TRBJ2-2 and V is TRBV3-1; 7 nucleotides line up with TRBD2. V was pared by 0 bases and J by 6 bases, with 7 bases of the junction left unmatched. The CDR3 spans 16 residues. Germline V CDR1 and CDR2: LGHDT, YNNKEL (reference sequence). The CDR3: CASSQDPRTRPGELFF. CDR3 in DNA: TGTGCCAGCAGCCAAGATCCCAGGACTAGACCCGGGGAGCTGTTTTTT.

This clonotype has a handful of counts. The chain links TRBV5-1 to TRBJ2-2, with TRBD1 matching 7 bases. The CDR3 is 16 amino acids. V lost 0 bases to trimming and J lost 4 bases; unmatched junction nucleotides: 6. Germline V lookup: CDR1 SGHRS, CDR2 YFSETQ. CDR3 sequence: CASSLVGGAGTGELFF. CDR3 coding DNA: TGCGCCAGCAGCTTGGTAGGGGGCGCGGGCACCGGGGAGCTGTTTTTT.

The chain combines TRBV29-1 with TRBJ1-2; weak D call: TRBD1 (6 bases). The CDR3 is made up of 12 amino acids. Germline CDR1 is SQVTM and CDR2 is ANQGSEA. V was shortened by 5 bases and J by 5 bases, with 12 bases between the two germline ends. CDR3 region: CSVRDTYYGYTF. The CDR3 nucleotides are TGCAGCGTTAGGGACACTTATTATGGCTACACCTTC.

The V call is TRBV4-3, the J call TRBJ1-2, with 7 bases identical to TRBD1. This CDR3 contains 14 residues. Germline CDR1 and CDR2: LGHNA and YSLEER. V shed 1 base, J shed 2 bases, and the junction held 1 base outside the gene matches. The CDR3 sequence: CASSQGGQNYGYTF. For the CDR3, the DNA is TGCGCCAGCAGCCAAGGGGGACAGAACTATGGCTACACCTTC.

The chain uses TRBV10-2 and TRBJ2-4; D might be TRBD1 or TRBD2, each matching 5 bases. The CDR3 is made up of 13 amino acids. V was shortened by 4 bases and J by 9 bases, with 13 bases between the two germline ends. From germline, CDR1 is WSHSY and CDR2 SAAADI. The CDR3: CASSVLGDGIQYF. The CDR3 DNA reads as TGCGCCAGCAGTGTATTAGGGGACGGCATTCAGTACTTC.